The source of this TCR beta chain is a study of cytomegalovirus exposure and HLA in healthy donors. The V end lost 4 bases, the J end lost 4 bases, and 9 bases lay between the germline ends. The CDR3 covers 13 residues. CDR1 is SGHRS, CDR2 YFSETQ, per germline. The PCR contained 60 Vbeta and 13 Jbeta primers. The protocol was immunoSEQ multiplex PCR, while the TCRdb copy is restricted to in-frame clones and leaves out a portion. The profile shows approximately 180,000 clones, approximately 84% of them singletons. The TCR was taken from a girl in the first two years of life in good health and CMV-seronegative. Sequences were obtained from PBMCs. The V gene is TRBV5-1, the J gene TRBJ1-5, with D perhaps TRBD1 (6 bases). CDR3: CASSQDRNQPQHF. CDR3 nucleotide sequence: TGCGCCAGCAGCCAAGACAGGAATCAGCCCCAGCATTTT. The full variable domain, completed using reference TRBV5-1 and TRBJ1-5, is KAGVTQTPRYLIKTRGQQVTLSCSPISGHRSVSWYQQTPGQGLQFLFEYFSETQRNKGNFPGRFSGRQFSNSRSEMNVSTLELGDSALYLCASSQDRNQPQHFGDGTRLSIL.